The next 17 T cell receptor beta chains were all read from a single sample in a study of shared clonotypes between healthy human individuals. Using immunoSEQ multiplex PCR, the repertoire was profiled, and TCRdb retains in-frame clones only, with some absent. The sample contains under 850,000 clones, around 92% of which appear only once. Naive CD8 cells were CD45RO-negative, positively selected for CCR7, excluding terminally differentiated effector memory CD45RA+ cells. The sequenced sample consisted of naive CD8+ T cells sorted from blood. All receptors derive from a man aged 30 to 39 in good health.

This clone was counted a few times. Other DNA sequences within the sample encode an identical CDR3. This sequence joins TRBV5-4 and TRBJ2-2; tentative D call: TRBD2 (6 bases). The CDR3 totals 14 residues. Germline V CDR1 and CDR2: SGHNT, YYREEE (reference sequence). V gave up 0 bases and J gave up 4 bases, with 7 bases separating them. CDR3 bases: TGTGCCAGCAGCTTGGGGGGACTCACCGGGGAGCTGTTTTTT. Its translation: CASSLGGLTGELFF.

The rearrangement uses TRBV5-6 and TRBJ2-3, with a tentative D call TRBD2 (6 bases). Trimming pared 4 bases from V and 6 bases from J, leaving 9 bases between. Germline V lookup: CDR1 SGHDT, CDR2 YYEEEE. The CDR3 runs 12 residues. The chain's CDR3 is CASSVSGDTQYF. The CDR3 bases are TGTGCCAGCAGCGTGAGCGGGGATACGCAGTATTTT.

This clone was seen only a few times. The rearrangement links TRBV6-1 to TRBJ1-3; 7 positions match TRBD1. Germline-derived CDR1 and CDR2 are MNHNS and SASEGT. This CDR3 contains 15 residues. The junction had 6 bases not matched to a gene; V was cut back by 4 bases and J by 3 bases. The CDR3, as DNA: TGTGCCAGCAGTGCCTGGAGGACAGGTGGAAACACCATATATTTT. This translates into CASSAWRTGGNTIYF.

The chain's CDR3 is CASSQDRVTEAFF. The CDR3 DNA reads TGTGCCAGCAGCCAAGACAGGGTCACTGAAGCTTTCTTT. This sequence joins TRBV7-9 and TRBJ1-1; 7 nucleotides align to TRBD1. The germline CDR1 and CDR2 sequences are SEHNR and FQNEAQ (reference sequence). This CDR3 spans 13 amino acids. Trimming cost V 5 bases and J 4 bases; bases outside gene matches: 4.

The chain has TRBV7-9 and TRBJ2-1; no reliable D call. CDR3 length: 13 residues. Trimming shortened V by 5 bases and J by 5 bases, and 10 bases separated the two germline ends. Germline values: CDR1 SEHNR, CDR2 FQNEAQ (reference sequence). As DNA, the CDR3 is TGTGCCAGCAGCCCCCGCTCAAACAATGAGCAGTTCTTC. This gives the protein CASSPRSNNEQFF.

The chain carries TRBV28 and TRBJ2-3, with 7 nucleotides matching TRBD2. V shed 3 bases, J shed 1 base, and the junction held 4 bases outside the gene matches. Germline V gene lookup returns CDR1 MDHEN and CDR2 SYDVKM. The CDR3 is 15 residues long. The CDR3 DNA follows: TGTGCCAGCAGTTTTGAAACTAGCGGCACAGATACGCAGTATTTT. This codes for CASSFETSGTDTQYF.

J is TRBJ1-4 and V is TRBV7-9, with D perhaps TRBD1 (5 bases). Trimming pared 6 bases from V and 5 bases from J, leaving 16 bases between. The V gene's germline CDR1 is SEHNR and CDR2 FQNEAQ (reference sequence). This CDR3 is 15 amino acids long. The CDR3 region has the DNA TGTGCCAGCAGACAGCCGGGACCGAACAATGAAAAACTGTTTTTT. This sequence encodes CASRQPGPNNEKLFF.

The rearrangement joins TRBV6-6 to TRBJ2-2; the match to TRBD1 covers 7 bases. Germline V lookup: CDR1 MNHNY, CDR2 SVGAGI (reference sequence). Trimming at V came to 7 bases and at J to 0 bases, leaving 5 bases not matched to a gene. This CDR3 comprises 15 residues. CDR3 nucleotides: TGTGCCAGCAACCACAGGGGCCCGAACACCGGGGAGCTGTTTTTT. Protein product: CASNHRGPNTGELFF.

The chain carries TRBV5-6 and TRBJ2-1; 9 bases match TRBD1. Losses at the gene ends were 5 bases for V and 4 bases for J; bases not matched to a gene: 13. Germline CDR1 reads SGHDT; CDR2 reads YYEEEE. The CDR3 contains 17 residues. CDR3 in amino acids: CASSLNPGQGFYNEQFF. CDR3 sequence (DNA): TGTGCCAGCAGTCTCAATCCGGGACAGGGTTTTTACAATGAGCAGTTCTTC. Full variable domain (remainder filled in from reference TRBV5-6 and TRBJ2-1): DAGVTQSPTHLIKTRGQQVTLRCSPKSGHDTVSWYQQALGQGPQFIFQYYEEEERQRGNFPDRFSGHQFPNYSSELNVNALLLGDSALYLCASSLNPGQGFYNEQFFGPGTRLTVL.

This CDR3 reads CASSFGLAESTDTQYF. The CDR3 DNA follows: TGTGCCAGCAGCTTCGGGCTAGCGGAAAGCACAGATACGCAGTATTTT. The chain joins TRBV7-9 to TRBJ2-3; 7 positions match TRBD2. CDR3 length: 16 residues. CDR1 and CDR2 from the germline V gene are SEHNR and FQNEAQ (reference sequence). V dropped 3 bases and J dropped 0; count of bases not matched to a gene: 6.

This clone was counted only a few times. CDR3 nucleotides: TGTGCCAGCAGCTTGAAAAGGGGGAGCAATCAGCCCCAGCATTTT. Translated, it gives CASSLKRGSNQPQHF. This sequence joins TRBV5-6 and TRBJ1-5; TRBD1 is a possible D gene (6 bases). The germline V gene encodes CDR1 SGHDT and CDR2 YYEEEE. CDR3 length: 15 amino acids. Trimming shortened V by 1 base and J by 1 base, and 9 bases separated the two germline ends.

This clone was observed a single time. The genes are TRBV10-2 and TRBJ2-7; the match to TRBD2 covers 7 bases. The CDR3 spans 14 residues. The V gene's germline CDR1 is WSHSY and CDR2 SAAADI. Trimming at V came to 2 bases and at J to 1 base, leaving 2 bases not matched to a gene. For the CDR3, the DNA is TGCGCCAGCAGTGAGGGCGGGGGTTCCTACGAGCAGTACTTC. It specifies CASSEGGGSYEQYF.

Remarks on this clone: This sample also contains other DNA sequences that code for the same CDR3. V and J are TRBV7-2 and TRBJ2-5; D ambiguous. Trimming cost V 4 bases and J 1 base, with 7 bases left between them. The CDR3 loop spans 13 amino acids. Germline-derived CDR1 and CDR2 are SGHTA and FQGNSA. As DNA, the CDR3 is TGTGCCAGCAGCTCCCCTCCCCAAGAGACCCAGTACTTC. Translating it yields CASSSPPQETQYF.

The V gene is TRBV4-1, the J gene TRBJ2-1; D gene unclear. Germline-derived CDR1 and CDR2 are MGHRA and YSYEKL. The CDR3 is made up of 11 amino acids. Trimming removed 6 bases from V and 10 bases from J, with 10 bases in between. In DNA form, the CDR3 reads TGCGCCAGCAGGTCTGTCGGCGAGCAGTTCTTC. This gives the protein CASRSVGEQFF.

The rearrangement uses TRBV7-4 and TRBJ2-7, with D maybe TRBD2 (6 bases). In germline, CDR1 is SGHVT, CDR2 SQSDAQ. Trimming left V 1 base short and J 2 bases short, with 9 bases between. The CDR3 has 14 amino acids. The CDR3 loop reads CASSLDSGAYEQYF. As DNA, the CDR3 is TGTGCCAGCAGCTTAGATTCGGGAGCCTACGAGCAGTACTTC. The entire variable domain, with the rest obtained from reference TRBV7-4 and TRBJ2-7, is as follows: GAGVSQSPRYKVAKRGRDVALRCDSISGHVTLYWYRQTLGQGSEVLTYSQSDAQRDKSGRPSGRFSAERPERSVSTLKIQRTEQGDSAVYLCASSLDSGAYEQYFGPGTRLTVT.

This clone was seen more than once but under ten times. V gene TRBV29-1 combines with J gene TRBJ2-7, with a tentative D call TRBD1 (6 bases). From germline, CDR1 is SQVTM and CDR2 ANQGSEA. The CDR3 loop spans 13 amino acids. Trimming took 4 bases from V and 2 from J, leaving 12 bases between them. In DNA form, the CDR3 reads TGCAGCGTTGGATCTCGGGACACCTACGAGCAGTACTTC. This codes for CSVGSRDTYEQYF.

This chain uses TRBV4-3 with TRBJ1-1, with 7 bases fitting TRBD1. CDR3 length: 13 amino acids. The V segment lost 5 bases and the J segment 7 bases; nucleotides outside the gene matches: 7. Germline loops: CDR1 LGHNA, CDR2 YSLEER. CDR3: CASSFWTGGEAFF. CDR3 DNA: TGCGCCAGCAGCTTCTGGACAGGTGGTGAAGCTTTCTTT.